This entry lists 24 T cell receptor beta chains sequenced from one sample in a study of cytomegalovirus exposure and HLA in healthy donors. A multiplex PCR was run with 60 Vbeta primers and 13 Jbeta primers. The repertoire was sequenced with immunoSEQ multiplex PCR; TCRdb's copy has only in-frame clones and lacks some. The sample records fewer than 200,000 clones, approximately 71% being singletons. The sequencing input was PBMCs. The receptors shown here come from a male donor in good health and CMV-seronegative.

This chain links TRBV7-9 with TRBJ2-3; 8 bases map to TRBD2. There are 17 residues in the CDR3. CDR1 is SEHNR and CDR2 is FQNEAQ in the germline V gene (reference sequence). V was clipped by 5 bases and J by 4 bases; unmatched bases: 14. The CDR3 protein is CASSTSRGGDRSDTQYF. The CDR3, as DNA: TGTGCCAGCAGCACCAGTCGGGGGGGGGATAGGTCAGATACGCAGTATTTT.

V and J are TRBV5-4 and TRBJ2-5, with TRBD2 identical over 9 bases. The CDR3 loop spans 15 amino acids. V lost 1 base to trimming and J lost 1 base; unmatched junction nucleotides: 2. Germline V CDR1 and CDR2: SGHNT, YYREEE (reference sequence). The CDR3 nucleotides are TGTGCCAGCAGCTTGCGCGGGGGGGCCCAAGAGACCCAGTACTTC. This translates into CASSLRGGAQETQYF.

This clone has only a few counts. J is TRBJ2-1 and V is TRBV28; D possibly corresponds to TRBD2 (6 bases). CDR1 MDHEN and CDR2 SYDVKM come from the germline V gene. The CDR3 is 15 residues long. Trimming stripped 6 bases from V and 0 bases from J, with 12 bases between. The CDR3 here is CASSPGGSSYNEQFF. In DNA form, the CDR3 reads TGTGCCAGCAGCCCCGGAGGGAGCTCCTACAATGAGCAGTTCTTC.

The chain carries TRBV7-6 and TRBJ1-1, with D perhaps matching TRBD1 (5 bases). V dropped 1 base and J dropped 1 base, with 10 bases sitting between them. CDR3 length: 15 residues. Looked up from germline, CDR1 is SGHVS and CDR2 is FNYEAQ. CDR3 loop: CASSLGGGTNTEAFF. CDR3 nucleotide sequence: TGTGCCAGCAGCTTAGGGGGAGGGACGAACACTGAAGCTTTCTTT.

On this clone: A junction end diverges from the germline sequence, so it may reflect a read error. Here the CDR3 reads CSSSRGTGYEQYF. CDR3 nucleotide sequence: TGTTCCAGCAGCCGAGGGACAGGCTACGAGCAGTACTTC. J is TRBJ2-7 and V is TRBV7-9, with 8 bases matching TRBD1. The length of the CDR3 is 13 residues. CDR1 and CDR2 (germline): SEHNR, FQNEAQ (reference sequence).

The chain recombines TRBV7-9 with TRBJ1-2, with D unresolved. CDR3 size: 13 residues. V dropped 5 bases and J dropped 0 bases, with 7 bases sitting between them. The germline CDR1 and CDR2 sequences are SEHNR and FQNEAQ (reference sequence). The CDR3 loop reads CASSQTSNYGYTF. The CDR3 nucleotides read TGTGCCAGCAGCCAGACATCTAACTATGGCTACACCTTC. The entire variable domain, with the rest obtained from reference TRBV7-9 and TRBJ1-2, is as follows: DTGVSQNPRHKITKRGQNVTFRCDPISEHNRLYWYRQTLGQGPEFLTYFQNEAQLEKSRLLSDRFSAERPKGSFSTLEIQRTEQGDSAMYLCASSQTSNYGYTFGSGTRLTVV.

This clone was found a few times. V usage is TRBV19 and J usage is TRBJ2-3, with unresolved D. Per germline, CDR1 LNHDA and CDR2 SQIVND (reference sequence). The V end was cut by 6 bases, the J end by 2 bases, with 9 bases between. CDR3 length: 13 residues. The CDR3 coding sequence is TGTGCCAGTAGGGGCAGTTTCACAGATACGCAGTATTTT. Translated, it gives CASRGSFTDTQYF.

The rearrangement links TRBV19 to TRBJ2-2; a possible D gene is TRBD2 (6 bases). Between the trimmed V and J ends, which lost 6 bases and 4 bases, there was a span of 15 bases. In germline, CDR1 is LNHDA, CDR2 SQIVND (reference sequence). This CDR3 contains 15 residues. CDR3 protein: CASRVGGETTGELFF. CDR3 DNA: TGTGCCAGTAGGGTGGGCGGGGAAACCACCGGGGAGCTGTTTTTT.

This clone has just one count. The junction differs from germline at one of its ends, possibly a read error. The V call is TRBV6-1, the J call TRBJ2-5, with 16 bases identical to TRBD2. The germline V gene encodes CDR1 MNHNS and CDR2 SASEGT. The CDR3 sequence is 18 residues long. The CDR3 DNA reads TGTGCCGGCAGTGAAGTGGGGACTAGCGGGGGGGTTCTTGAGACCCAGTACTTC. Translating it yields CAGSEVGTSGGVLETQYF.

The rearrangement uses TRBV28 and TRBJ2-7; the D gene is possibly TRBD2 (6 bases). The V and J ends lost 7 bases and 2 bases respectively, with 15 bases between them. Per the germline V gene, CDR1 is MDHEN and CDR2 is SYDVKM. CDR3 length: 14 residues. The DNA for the CDR3 is TGTGCCAGCATGGGGGGAGTAGGTCCCTACGAGCAGTACTTC. It codes for CASMGGVGPYEQYF.

CDR3 DNA: TGTGCCAGCAGCCTGGGGGCCGGGAATGAGCAGTTCTTC. It translates to CASSLGAGNEQFF. This chain connects TRBV4-2 to TRBJ2-1, with D possibly TRBD1 on 6 matching bases. Trimming pared 4 bases from V and 7 bases from J, leaving 11 bases between. In germline, CDR1 is LGHNA, CDR2 YNFKEQ. There are 13 residues in the CDR3.

The rearrangement links TRBV18 to TRBJ1-2, with a possible D match to TRBD1 (6 bases). V was shortened by 4 bases and J by 4 bases, with 10 bases between the two germline ends. CDR3 length: 13 amino acids. Germline V gene sequence: CDR1 KGHSH, CDR2 LQKENI. The CDR3 bases are TGTGCCAGCTCACTGGACAGCCGCTATGGCTACACCTTC. It encodes CASSLDSRYGYTF. The full variable domain, rest sourced from reference TRBV18 and TRBJ1-2, is NAGVMQNPRHLVRRRGQEARLRCSPMKGHSHVYWYRQLPEEGLKFMVYLQKENIIDESGMPKERFSAEFPKEGPSILRIQQVVRGDSAAYFCASSLDSRYGYTFGSGTRLTVV.

The chain has TRBV2 and TRBJ2-7; 8 bases fit TRBD1. Germline V CDR1 and CDR2: SNHLY, FYNNEI. Trimming removed 2 bases from V and 11 bases from J; junction bases left unmatched: 14. This CDR3 is 15 amino acids long. The CDR3 DNA follows: TGTGCCAGCAGTGAACTACGACAGGGGCGTTTTGGGGAGTACTTC. Its protein is CASSELRQGRFGEYF.

This chain connects TRBV30 to TRBJ1-2, with no clear D. The germline CDR1 and CDR2 sequences are GTSNPN and SVGIG (reference sequence). The CDR3 extends over 12 amino acids. Trimming took off 2 bases at V and 7 bases at J, with 11 bases between the two ends. This CDR3 is CAWSRQVFGYTF. The CDR3 DNA sequence: TGTGCCTGGAGTCGCCAGGTTTTTGGCTACACCTTC.

A word on this clone: Additional DNA sequences in this sample encode the identical CDR3. The rearrangement uses TRBV18 and TRBJ2-7, with TRBD1 as a possible D gene (6 bases). Germline V gene data show CDR1 as KGHSH and CDR2 as LQKENI. This CDR3 is 12 amino acids long. Trimming took 3 bases from V and 3 from J, leaving 6 bases between them. CDR3 coding DNA: TGTGCCAGCTCACCGGACAGCTACGAGCAGTACTTC. Translated, it gives CASSPDSYEQYF.

This rearrangement joins TRBV29-1 to TRBJ2-7; D may be TRBD1 (6 bases). The CDR3 is made up of 13 amino acids. V was clipped by 4 bases and J by 0 bases, with 10 bases between them. Germline V lookup: CDR1 SQVTM, CDR2 ANQGSEA. This chain's CDR3 is CSVGVRGSYEQYF. The CDR3 DNA reads TGCAGCGTTGGCGTCAGGGGCTCCTACGAGCAGTACTTC.

The chain employs TRBV28 and TRBJ2-2; D is possibly TRBD1 (6 bases). This CDR3 has 15 residues. CDR1 and CDR2 (germline): MDHEN, SYDVKM. Deletions cut 10 bases from V and 3 bases from J, with 18 bases between. DNA of the CDR3: TGTGCCATCTCCGGATGGCAGGGGTACACCGGGGAGCTGTTTTTT. It encodes CAISGWQGYTGELFF.

The V call is TRBV7-9, the J call TRBJ2-1; the D is unclear. The CDR3 is made up of 11 amino acids. Germline V gene sequence: CDR1 SEHNR, CDR2 FQNEAQ (reference sequence). Trimming removed 0 bases from V and 10 bases from J, with 4 bases in between. The CDR3 protein is CASSLAQEQFF. The DNA for the CDR3 is TGTGCCAGCAGCTTAGCCCAAGAGCAGTTCTTC.

The V gene is TRBV7-9, the J gene TRBJ2-7; tentatively, D is TRBD2 (5 bases). Germline-derived CDR1 and CDR2 are SEHNR and FQNEAQ (reference sequence). Between the trimmed V and J ends, which lost 4 bases and 3 bases, there was a span of 13 bases. CDR3 length equals 14 residues. The CDR3: CASSSDGVHYEQYF. CDR3 DNA sequence: TGTGCCAGCAGCTCGGACGGGGTTCACTACGAGCAGTACTTC. The whole variable domain, remainder taken from reference TRBV7-9 and TRBJ2-7, is DTGVSQNPRHKITKRGQNVTFRCDPISEHNRLYWYRQTLGQGPEFLTYFQNEAQLEKSRLLSDRFSAERPKGSFSTLEIQRTEQGDSAMYLCASSSDGVHYEQYFGPGTRLTVT.

The chain carries TRBV7-2 and TRBJ2-7, with TRBD2 matching 8 bases. CDR1 is SGHTA and CDR2 is FQGNSA in the germline V gene. With V trimmed by 3 bases and J by 0 bases, 4 bases remained unmatched. This CDR3 has 15 residues. Here the CDR3 DNA reads TGTGCCAGCAGCTTCCAGCGGGGGCACTCCTACGAGCAGTACTTC. It specifies CASSFQRGHSYEQYF.

CDR3 in amino acids: CARSLWAGRYQETQYF. DNA of the CDR3: TGTGCCAGAAGCTTGTGGGCAGGTAGGTACCAAGAGACCCAGTACTTC. The chain joins TRBV5-3 to TRBJ2-5, with D uncertain. TRBV5-3 is flagged as an ORF with uncertain function. The CDR3 has 16 residues. The V end lost 1 base, the J end lost 0 bases, and 13 bases lay between the germline ends.

The chain is built from TRBV5-1 and TRBJ2-7; 9 bases line up with TRBD1. Germline CDR1 reads SGHRS; CDR2 reads YFSETQ. V lost 4 bases, J lost 2 bases, and 10 bases stayed unmatched. The CDR3 covers 16 residues. CDR3: CASSAGQGSPTYEQYF. CDR3 coding DNA: TGCGCCAGCAGCGCAGGACAGGGGAGCCCAACCTACGAGCAGTACTTC. The whole variable domain, remainder taken from reference TRBV5-1 and TRBJ2-7, is KAGVTQTPRYLIKTRGQQVTLSCSPISGHRSVSWYQQTPGQGLQFLFEYFSETQRNKGNFPGRFSGRQFSNSRSEMNVSTLELGDSALYLCASSAGQGSPTYEQYFGPGTRLTVT.

The chain recombines TRBV5-1 with TRBJ1-3; weak D call: TRBD1 (5 bases). Deletions cut 4 bases from V and 0 bases from J, with 14 bases between. The CDR3 sequence is 16 residues long. The germline CDR1 and CDR2 sequences are SGHRS and YFSETQ. The CDR3 region has the DNA TGCGCCAGCAGCCATCAGGGTTCCGCCTCTGGAAACACCATATATTTT. It is translated as CASSHQGSASGNTIYF.

This chain joins TRBV4-1 and TRBJ2-7; 9 nucleotides match TRBD2. The V and J ends lost 0 bases and 7 bases, in that order; junction bases with no gene match: 7. This CDR3 has 15 amino acids. Per the germline V gene, CDR1 is MGHRA and CDR2 is YSYEKL. The CDR3 bases are TGCGCCAGCAGCCAAGAATCGCGGGAGGGTTGGGAGCAGTACTTC. Translating it yields CASSQESREGWEQYF.